Presented here are 12 T cell receptor beta chains from one specimen sequenced in a study of regulatory T cells in long-lasting Graves disease. TCR beta libraries were built with iRepertoire HTBI primers and Arm-PCR of CDR3 regions. One entry per CDR3 protein, called by TCRdb with MiXCR from the multiplex PCR reads. The repertoire has a few hundred thousand distinct CDR3 sequences, around 21% of them found once; the top ten carry approximately 14%. Time point described: newly diagnosed GD, antithyroid drugs for less than 3 months. PBMC-derived RNA was used for the TCR library. The sample in question was peripheral blood mononuclear cells (PBMCs), obtained at new diagnosis, from a patient treated with antithyroid drugs. The receptors originated from a female donor with Graves disease.

This clonotype was counted many times. This chain links TRBV20-1 with TRBJ2-7; D possibly uses TRBD1 or TRBD2 (5 bases each). Looked up from germline, CDR1 is DFQATT and CDR2 is SNEGSKA (reference sequence). The CDR3 is 15 amino acids. Trimming cost V 0 bases and J 0 bases, with 12 bases left between them. For the CDR3, the DNA is TGCAGTGCTAGAGATCCGGGACGCCTCTCCTACGAGCAGTACTTC. This sequence encodes CSARDPGRLSYEQYF.

CDR3 region: CSVEEGRGCLSGEQFF. The CDR3 DNA sequence: TGCAGCGTTGAAGAAGGGCGGGGTTGCCTATCGGGGGAGCAGTTCTTC. This chain joins TRBV29-1 and TRBJ2-1; a possible D gene is TRBD2 (6 bases). V shed 0 bases and J shed 10 bases, with 22 bases lying between them. CDR1 SQVTM and CDR2 ANQGSEA come from the germline V gene. The CDR3 has 16 residues.

This clonotype was seen repeatedly, ten times or more. The V call is TRBV5-1, the J call TRBJ1-5; TRBD1 matches 9 bases. V trimming: 2 bases; J trimming: 8 bases; junction bases outside the gene matches: 5. CDR1 and CDR2 (germline): SGHRS, YFSETQ. The CDR3 covers 14 residues. The CDR3 DNA reads TGCGCCAGCAGCTTACAGGGGGCCCCGGAGCCCCAGCATTTT. It encodes CASSLQGAPEPQHF.

Remarks on this clonotype: Just one base apart from a much larger clone, this may be a read error. This sequence joins TRBV12-5 and TRBJ2-3; D remains unclear. This CDR3 comprises 12 residues. Trimming left V 5 bases short and J 2 bases short, with 5 bases between. CDR1 and CDR2 (germline): LGHNT, FRNRAP. As DNA, the CDR3 is TGTGCTAGTGGTGGAAACACAGATACGCAGTATTTT. This codes for CASGGNTDTQYF.

This clonotype was seen a handful of times. This chain connects TRBV9 to TRBJ1-6, with no clear D. The CDR3 length is 14 residues. Germline V gene data show CDR1 as SGDLS and CDR2 as YYNGEE. V was shortened by 0 bases and J by 9 bases, with 10 bases between the two germline ends. The CDR3 region is CASSVGPPGSPLHF. The CDR3 DNA sequence: TGTGCCAGCAGCGTAGGACCGCCGGGTTCACCCCTCCACTTT.

The chain links TRBV28 to TRBJ2-3; D gene ambiguous. Germline loops: CDR1 MDHEN, CDR2 SYDVKM. V shed 2 bases and J shed 9 bases, with 9 bases lying between them. This CDR3 is 12 amino acids long. The CDR3 nucleotides read TGTGCCAGCAGTTTAGGAGTGCCCACGCAGTATTTT. Translation gives CASSLGVPTQYF.

The sample holds one count of this clonotype. This chain uses TRBV2 with TRBJ1-1, with D perhaps TRBD1 (5 bases). V lost 4 bases, J lost 3 bases, and 15 bases lay in between. The CDR3 is 15 amino acids. CDR1 is SNHLY and CDR2 is FYNNEI in the germline V gene. The CDR3 is CASSVAGTPDTEAFF. CDR3 nucleotide sequence: TGTGCCAGCAGTGTGGCCGGGACCCCGGACACTGAAGCTTTCTTT. Filled out from reference TRBV2 and TRBJ1-1, the complete variable domain reads EPEVTQTPSHQVTQMGQEVILRCVPISNHLYFYWYRQILGQKVEFLVSFYNNEISEKSEIFDDQFSVERPDGSNFTLKIRSTKLEDSAMYFCASSVAGTPDTEAFFGQGTRLTVV.

This rearrangement joins TRBV7-7 to TRBJ2-2; TRBD1 matches at 9 bases. Germline V gene lookup returns CDR1 SSHAT and CDR2 FNYEAQ (reference sequence). The V gene end was trimmed by 6 bases and the J gene end by 5 bases; junction bases not matched to a gene: 7. The CDR3 has 15 residues. CDR3 DNA sequence: TGTGCCAGCAGTTGGGACAGGGAGGCAACCGGGGAGCTGTTTTTT. Residues: CASSWDREATGELFF.

The sample holds many counts of this clonotype. This chain uses TRBV2 with TRBJ2-3; D perhaps matches TRBD1 (6 bases). The CDR3 covers 14 residues. The germline CDR1 and CDR2 sequences are SNHLY and FYNNEI. Between the trimmed V and J ends, which lost 7 bases and 0 bases, there was a span of 11 bases. The CDR3, as DNA: TGTGCCAGCACCTCCGGGACAAGCACAGATACGCAGTATTTT. Its translation: CASTSGTSTDTQYF.

There are many counts of this clonotype. J is TRBJ2-1 and V is TRBV27, with no clear D. CDR1 and CDR2 from the germline V gene are MNHEY and SMNVEV (reference sequence). The CDR3 length is 13 residues. V was pared by 2 bases and J by 4 bases, with 6 bases between. CDR3 coding DNA: TGTGCCAGCAGTTTACTAGGGTACAATGAGCAGTTCTTC. Residues: CASSLLGYNEQFF.

There are many counts of this clonotype. This chain links TRBV6-2 or TRBV6-3 with TRBJ1-1; no clear D. This CDR3 is built from 12 residues. Germline loops: CDR1 MNHEY, CDR2 SVGEGT. V lost 5 bases to trimming and J lost 7 bases, with 11 bases between them. The CDR3 protein is CASSPRYVEAFF. The CDR3 nucleotides are TGTGCCAGCAGTCCCCGGTATGTTGAAGCTTTCTTT.

This clonotype was counted at least ten times. The J gene is TRBJ1-4, the V gene TRBV11-2, with TRBD1 as a possible D gene (5 bases). The V gene's germline CDR1 is SGHAT and CDR2 FQNNGV. The CDR3 is made up of 14 amino acids. Trimming took 0 bases from V and 7 from J, leaving 9 bases between them. The CDR3 sequence: CASSLERGREKLFF. The CDR3 bases are TGTGCCAGCAGCTTAGAGAGGGGTCGTGAAAAACTGTTTTTT.